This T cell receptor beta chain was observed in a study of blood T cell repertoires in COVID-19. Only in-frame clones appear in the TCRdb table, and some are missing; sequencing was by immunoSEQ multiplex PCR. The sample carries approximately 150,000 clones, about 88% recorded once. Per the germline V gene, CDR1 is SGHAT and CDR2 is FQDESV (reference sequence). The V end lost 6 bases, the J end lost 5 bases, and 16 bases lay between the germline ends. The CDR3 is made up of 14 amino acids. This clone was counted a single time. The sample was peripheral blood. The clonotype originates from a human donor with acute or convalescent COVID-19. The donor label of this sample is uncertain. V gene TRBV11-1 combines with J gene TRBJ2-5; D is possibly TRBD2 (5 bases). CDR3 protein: CASSLNTRSETQYF. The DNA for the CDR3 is TGTGCCAGCAGTCTTAATACTAGATCGGAGACCCAGTACTTC.